This TCR beta chain was captured by sequencing in a study of radiation and T cells in renal cell carcinoma. For the study at large: Nephrectomy followed 15 Gy stereotactic body radiation by 4 weeks.

Regarding the study as a whole: Baseline intratumoral clonotype presence is unknown without pretreatment biopsies. In blood, top tumor clones expanded by 2 weeks, shrinking by 4.

Data came from immunoSEQ multiplex PCR; TCRdb stores just in-frame clones and leaves some out. The sample holds fewer than 30,000 clones; 81% are singletons and the top ten take approximately 33%. Concerning this clone itself: Antigen: not known.

The time point is: blood 2 weeks post-SBRT. Treatment reported: 15 Gy SBRT to primary tumor, nephrectomy 4 weeks later. Blood was sampled at baseline, 2 weeks and 4 weeks after SBRT. Sequenced here: blood, sampled from a patient whose treatment included radiotherapy and nephrectomy. This clonotype originated in a man between 60 and 75 years old with renal cell carcinoma.

The CDR3: CASSVQGYEQYF. The CDR3 region has the DNA TGTGCCAGCAGCGTTCAGGGGTACGAGCAGTACTTC. The chain links TRBV7-8 to TRBJ2-7; D may be TRBD1 (6 bases). The ends were cut back, 5 bases at V and 4 bases at J, with 9 bases in the middle. Germline CDR1 and CDR2: SGHVS and FQNEAQ. This CDR3 has 12 residues.